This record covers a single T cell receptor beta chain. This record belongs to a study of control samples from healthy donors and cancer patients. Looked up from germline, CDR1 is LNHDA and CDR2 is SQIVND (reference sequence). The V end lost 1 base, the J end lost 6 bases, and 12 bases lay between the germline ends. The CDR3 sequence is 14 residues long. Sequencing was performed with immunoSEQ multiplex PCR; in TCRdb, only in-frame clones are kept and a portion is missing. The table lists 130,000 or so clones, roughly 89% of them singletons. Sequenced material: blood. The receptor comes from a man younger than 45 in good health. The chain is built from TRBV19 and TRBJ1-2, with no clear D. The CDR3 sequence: CASSIVGGRHGYTF. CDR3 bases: TGTGCCAGTAGTATAGTTGGAGGGAGGCATGGCTACACCTTC. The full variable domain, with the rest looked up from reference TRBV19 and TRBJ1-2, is DGGITQSPKYLFRKEGQNVTLSCEQNLNHDAMYWYRQDPGQGLRLIYYSQIVNDFQKGDIAEGYSVSREKKESFPLTVTSAQKNPTAFYLCASSIVGGRHGYTFGSGTRLTVV.